Presented here are 26 T cell receptor delta chains from one specimen sequenced in a study of γδ T cells in repeated Plasmodium falciparum infection (dated by TCRdb to 2020 to 2023). For bulk TCR repertoire analysis, Vgamma9/Vdelta2+ and Vdelta2-negative gammadelta T cell populations were flow-sorted out of peripheral blood mononuclear cells. The protocol used for the library was multiplex PCR. The sequencer was an Illumina MiSeq. The public reads were reprocessed by TCRdb using CATT, and rows of matching DNA were later combined. For this sample the table gives over 45,000 delta-chain clones, of which over 1.5% were detected only once. The leading ten clones occupy over 7.5% of the sample. Specimen: gamma-delta T cells from blood. The receptors were sampled from a pool of human donors (malaria-infected and uninfected, not separated).

This clone was recorded a few times. The protein given by TCRdb reflects a much larger clone and differs at residue 4 from this DNA's translation, likely from a read error; the protein shown is the DNA's translation. The chain recombines TRDV1 with TRDJ1; the match to TRDD3 covers 13 bases. Germline CDR1 TSWWSYY, CDR2 QGS. The CDR3 is 25 amino acids. The DNA of the CDR3 is TGTGCTCTTTGGGACCCCTACTCTTCCTTCCTACTGGGGGATACGGGGAGTAGCGAGGCCGATAAACTCATCTTT. This codes for CALWDPYSSFLLGDTGSSEADKLIF.

In this sample, this clone turned up a few times. A far larger clone is only one base removed, so a read error is likely. Other DNA sequences in this sample translate to the same CDR3. The chain combines TRDV2 with TRDJ1; no clear D. TCRdb leaves out the J gene; it was filled in here by matching the DNA to germline. Germline loops: CDR1 GEAIGNYY, CDR2 EKD. CDR3 size: 13 residues. Here the CDR3 reads CACDTGYTDKLIF. As DNA, the CDR3 is TGTGCTTGTGACACCGGGTACACCGATAAACTCATCTTT.

In regard to this clone: TCRdb's protein, taken from a much larger clone, differs from this DNA's translation at residue 14, likely owing to a read error; the protein displayed comes from the DNA. The genes are TRDV1 and TRDJ1; D may be TRDD3 (6 bases). TCRdb leaves out the J gene; it was filled in here by matching the DNA to germline. The CDR3 is 21 amino acids. Deletions cut 0 bases from V and 1 base from J, with 27 bases between. The germline V gene has CDR1 TSWWSYY and CDR2 QGS. This CDR3 is CALGELVPLGSSSRCTDKLIF. The CDR3 nucleotides are TGTGCTCTTGGGGAACTAGTACCTCTGGGGTCCTCCAGTCGATGCACCGATAAACTCATCTTT.

For this clone: With only one base between it and a far larger clone, this is likely a read error. At the DNA level, this CDR3 is encoded by other sequences in the same sample as well. V and J are TRDV1 and TRDJ1; the D gene is possibly TRDD3 (6 bases). CDR3 size: 16 residues. The germline gives CDR1 TSWWSYY, CDR2 QGS. This CDR3 reads CALSVVAGVFVDKLIF. In DNA, the CDR3 is TGTGCTCTTTCGGTGGTGGCTGGGGTTTTTGTCGATAAGCTCATCTTT.

For this clone: The protein TCRdb lists belongs to a much larger clone and differs from this DNA's translation at residue 14, which points to a read error; the protein shown is made from the DNA. The rearrangement links TRDV2 to TRDJ1; TRDD3 matches 10 bases. The J gene, left out of TCRdb, was set here by checking the DNA against germline. J lost 0 bases, V lost 0 bases, and 18 bases had no gene match. CDR3 length: 21 residues. Germline V CDR1 and CDR2: GEAIGNYY, EKD. In DNA, the CDR3 is TGTGCCTGTGACACCGGCTTCTTTACTGGGGGATTCGCTGGGGACACCGATAAACTCATCTTT. Translated: CACDTGFFTGGFAGDTDKLIF.

Ten or more counts support this clone. The protein TCRdb lists belongs to a much larger clone and differs from this DNA's translation at residue 15, which points to a read error; the protein shown is made from the DNA. The chain employs TRDV1 and TRDJ1; 13 nucleotides match TRDD3. The V and J ends lost 5 bases and 2 bases, in that order; junction bases with no gene match: 23. Germline CDR1 TSWWSYY, CDR2 QGS. CDR3 length: 22 residues. CDR3 bases: TGTGCTCTTGGGCTCCCATTAGGCCGTAGTACTGGGGGATACGATACTACCGATAAACTCATCTTT. Translation: CALGLPLGRSTGGYDTTDKLIF.

This clone was seen a few times. The protein recorded in TCRdb matches a much larger clone and deviates from this DNA's translation at residue 15, suggesting a read error; the protein here is obtained by translating the DNA. The V gene corresponds to TRDV1; no J gene was called; the DNA was not used to check the table's D call, TRDD3. Germline V lookup: CDR1 TSWWSYY, CDR2 QGS. This CDR3 has 16 amino acids. CDR3: CALGESGGGPTDKLTF. The CDR3 nucleotides are TGTGCTCTTGGGGAAAGTGGGGGGGGACCCACCGATAAACTCACCTTT.

At least ten counts were recorded for this clone. TCRdb lists the protein of a much larger clone for this DNA, which differs at residue 9, so this is likely a read error; the protein given here is translated from the DNA itself. The rearrangement uses TRDV2 and TRDJ1; 9 nucleotides agree with TRDD3. The CDR3 has 19 amino acids. The V gene's germline CDR1 is GEAIGNYY and CDR2 EKD. The ends lost 0 bases at V and 1 base at J; junction bases unmatched: 14. The CDR3 reads CACDTLPPRGYGSTDKLIF. CDR3 nucleotides: TGTGCCTGTGACACCCTGCCTCCTAGGGGATACGGAAGCACCGATAAACTCATCTTT.

Concerning this clone itself: TCRdb shows a much larger clone's protein in place of this DNA's translation, and the two differ at residue 17, likely through a read error; the protein shown is translated from the DNA. The chain combines TRDV1 with TRDJ1, with D possibly being TRDD2 or TRDD3 (6 bases each). Here the J gene came from matching the DNA to germline, since TCRdb omits it. Trimming removed 5 bases from V and 10 bases from J, with 38 bases in between. Germline V lookup: CDR1 TSWWSYY, CDR2 QGS. The CDR3 consists of 20 residues. The CDR3 loop is CALGSQGGPTALGIPPRLIF. The CDR3 nucleotides are TGTGCTCTTGGGTCACAAGGCGGTCCTACGGCTCTGGGGATCCCCCCTAGACTCATCTTT.

This clone was counted many times. The J gene is TRDJ1, the V gene TRDV1; 9 nucleotides align to TRDD3. Germline lookup yields CDR1 TSWWSYY and CDR2 QGS. CDR3 length: 15 residues. The ends lost 2 bases at V and 10 bases at J; junction bases unmatched: 11. CDR3 sequence reads: CALGESTGGRMVLIF. For the CDR3, the DNA is TGTGCTCTTGGGGAATCGACTGGGGGACGGATGGTACTCATCTTT.

At least ten counts were recorded for this clone. A much larger clone differs from this one at a single base, so this may be a read error. The chain joins TRDV1 to TRDJ1; D remains ambiguous. Trimming removed 4 bases from V and 0 bases from J, with 18 bases in between. CDR1 is TSWWSYY and CDR2 is QGS in the germline V gene. The CDR3 is 17 amino acids. The CDR3 here is CALGGWWQLVYTDKLIF. The CDR3 DNA sequence: TGTGCTCTTGGGGGCTGGTGGCAGTTGGTTTACACCGATAAACTCATCTTT.

This clone has ten or more counts. The CDR3 region has the DNA TGTGCTCTTGGGGCACCTTCCTACGTTACTGGGGGATACTTGTACACCGATAAACTCATCTTT. It translates to CALGAPSYVTGGYLYTDKLIF. This chain joins TRDV1 and TRDJ1; 12 nucleotides match TRDD3. No J gene was available from TCRdb, and it was assigned here by a germline match of the DNA. There are 21 residues in the CDR3. Germline V gives CDR1 TSWWSYY, CDR2 QGS. V lost 4 bases, J lost 0 bases, and 18 bases stayed unmatched.

This clone was counted ten times or more. TCRdb pairs this DNA with a much larger clone's protein that differs at residue 7, likely a read error; the protein shown was translated from the DNA. V usage is TRDV1 and J usage is TRDJ1, with TRDD3 identical over 8 bases. The CDR3 sequence is 16 residues long. Trimming removed 2 bases from V and 3 bases from J; junction bases left unmatched: 8. Germline CDR1 reads TSWWSYY; CDR2 reads QGS. The CDR3 sequence: CALGESVWGRSDKLIF. For the CDR3, the DNA is TGTGCTCTTGGGGAATCTGTCTGGGGGAGGTCCGATAAACTCATCTTT.

This clone was observed a few times. This may be a read error: a much more frequent sequence differs by one nucleotide. Other DNA sequences in the sample encode the same CDR3. This chain joins TRDV1 and TRDJ1; D is ambiguous. Germline-derived CDR1 and CDR2 are TSWWSYY and QGS. The CDR3 is made up of 14 amino acids. V shed 7 bases and J shed 8 bases, with 20 bases lying between them. The CDR3 sequence is CALVEPDSLLKLIF. CDR3 DNA sequence: TGTGCTCTTGTGGAGCCGGATTCTTTGCTGAAACTCATCTTT.

The J gene is TRDJ1, the V gene TRDV1; TRDD3 might be the D (6 bases). The V gene lost 1 base and the J gene lost 0 bases, with 36 bases spanning the gap. Germline V lookup: CDR1 TSWWSYY, CDR2 QGS. The CDR3 is 24 residues long. The CDR3 DNA sequence: TGTGCTCTTGGGGAACCCACCTTTTTCCGTCCTGACTGGGCGATACCCTGCTACACCGATAAACTCATCTTT. Residues: CALGEPTFFRPDWAIPCYTDKLIF.

This clone was found a few times. TCRdb attributes to this sequence the protein of a much larger clone, which differs from the DNA translation at residue 16; a read error is likely, and the protein displayed is translated from the DNA. For the V gene the call is TRDV1; the J gene has no call; the table's D call of TRDD3 was not tested on the DNA. Germline V gene lookup returns CDR1 TSWWSYY and CDR2 QGS. The CDR3 is 17 residues long. CDR3 DNA sequence: TGTGCTCTTGGGGAACTTCCTACCCGGGTGTACACCGATAAACTCACCTTT. This gives the protein CALGELPTRVYTDKLTF.

Regarding this clone: At residue 18, TCRdb's protein is not the same as the translated DNA, so the protein here was read from the DNA. The J gene is TRDJ1, the V gene TRDV1, with TRDD3 matching over 10 bases. Germline CDR1 TSWWSYY, CDR2 QGS. The trim removed 2 bases at V and 7 bases at J, leaving 31 bases unmatched. CDR3 length: 23 amino acids. The CDR3: CALGEGDPTSWGILLVGRGKLIF. The CDR3 region has the DNA TGTGCTCTTGGGGAAGGGGATCCTACGTCTTGGGGGATACTGTTAGTCGGGAGGGGTAAACTCATCTTT.

This clone was seen more than once but under ten times. A far larger clone is a single base away, which makes a read error likely. The sample carries other DNA sequences with the same CDR3. The V and J genes are TRDV1 and TRDJ1; 7 bases are shared with TRDD3. TCRdb lists no J gene, so it was determined here by aligning the DNA to germline. Germline CDR1 and CDR2: TSWWSYY and QGS. The CDR3 contains 21 residues. The CDR3 DNA reads TGTGCTCTTGGGGTTTCGCCTACTCTATCTTACTGGGGATTTTACACAGATAAACTCATCTTT. As protein: CALGVSPTLSYWGFYTDKLIF.

At least ten counts were recorded for this clone. TCRdb records a much larger clone's protein for this DNA, with a difference at residue 19 that likely arises from a read error; the protein given is the translation of the DNA. The chain links TRDV1 to TRDJ1; 10 bases fit TRDD3. Germline V CDR1 and CDR2: TSWWSYY, QGS. CDR3 length equals 20 residues. The CDR3 nucleotides read TGTGCTCTTGGGGAATCAGAGATGCGTACTGGGGGATGGTACACCGATAAACTCACCTTT. Translated: CALGESEMRTGGWYTDKLTF.

The sample holds one count of this clone. The chain couples TRDV1 to TRDJ1, with a possible D match to TRDD3 (8 bases). The J gene, left out of TCRdb, was set here by checking the DNA against germline. The V and J ends lost 3 bases and 0 bases respectively, with 32 bases between them. This CDR3 spans 22 amino acids. From germline, CDR1 is TSWWSYY and CDR2 QGS. CDR3 DNA: TGTGCTCTTGGGGACGAAGGCCTTCCTTCGCTGGGGGACTACCCGTACACCGATAAACTCATCTTT. Amino acid sequence: CALGDEGLPSLGDYPYTDKLIF.

About this clone: The translation of this DNA and the TCRdb protein of a much larger clone differ at residue 5, probably owing to a read error; the protein shown here is translated from the DNA. The chain links TRDV2 to TRDJ1, with 12 positions matching TRDD3. With 3 bases clipped from V and 0 bases from J, the junction kept 13 bases outside the gene matches. The CDR3 consists of 19 residues. Germline loops: CDR1 GEAIGNYY, CDR2 EKD. The CDR3 loop reads CACDALRLGDTGHTDKLIF. In DNA, the CDR3 is TGTGCCTGTGACGCTCTACGACTGGGGGATACAGGTCACACCGATAAACTCATCTTT.

About this clone itself: A far larger clone is off by one base, so a read error is likely. The chain recombines TRDV1 with TRDJ1, with TRDD3 matching over 8 bases. The J gene comes from matching the DNA to germline here; TCRdb lacks it. J gave up 0 bases and V 1 base, and 16 bases lay outside the gene matches. CDR1 TSWWSYY and CDR2 QGS come from the germline V gene. The CDR3 has 20 residues. This CDR3 reads CALGERLIWGMAQDTDKLIF. The CDR3 nucleotides read TGTGCTCTTGGGGAACGTCTAATATGGGGGATGGCCCAGGACACCGATAAACTCATCTTT.

This clone was picked up a small number of times. A far larger clone is one nucleotide away, so this likely arose from a read error. Other DNA sequences in this sample translate to the same CDR3. The V gene is TRDV1, the J gene TRDJ1, with 10 bases matching TRDD3. Assignment of the J gene here rests on matching the DNA to germline, because TCRdb gives none. Germline V CDR1 and CDR2: TSWWSYY, QGS. The CDR3 totals 17 residues. V gave up 1 base and J gave up 8 bases; unmatched junction bases: 13. CDR3 residues: CALGEHLRGDTLAKLIF. CDR3 sequence (DNA): TGTGCTCTTGGGGAACACCTAAGGGGGGATACGCTGGCCAAACTCATCTTT.

This clone appeared many times. One base separates it from a far larger clone, so it is likely a read error. Other DNA sequences in the same sample also yield this CDR3. The chain joins TRDV2 to TRDJ1, with D perhaps matching TRDD3 (7 bases). Germline matching of the DNA provided the J gene here, since TCRdb leaves it blank. CDR1 and CDR2 from the germline V gene are GEAIGNYY and EKD. V was cut by 7 bases and J by 0 bases, with 32 bases left in between. The CDR3 has 20 residues. The CDR3 DNA is TGTGCCTGCGACGAAGCCTTCCCTCGCGGGGGTACTGGGGACACCGATAAACTCATCTTT. This gives the protein CACDEAFPRGGTGDTDKLIF.

This clone has just a few counts. This likely stems from a read error, as it lies one base from a far larger clone. At the DNA level, this CDR3 is encoded by other sequences in the same sample as well. The J gene is TRDJ1, the V gene TRDV1; TRDD3 agrees at 8 bases. As TCRdb names no J gene, one was assigned here on the basis of a DNA match to germline. The CDR3 is 20 residues long. Trimming cost V 5 bases and J 5 bases; bases outside gene matches: 25. CDR1 TSWWSYY and CDR2 QGS come from the germline V gene. The CDR3 region has the DNA TGTGCTCTTGGGCCGGTCCCCAGTTACCGGGGGATAAGGGAGCCAGATAAACTCATCTTT. This translates into CALGPVPSYRGIREPDKLIF.

In its sample, this clone was seen many times. At the DNA level, this CDR3 is encoded by other sequences in the same sample as well. The chain joins TRDV1 to TRDJ3; no definite D call. The CDR3 length is 19 residues. With 3 bases removed from V and 1 base from J, the gap between germline ends came to 16 bases. Germline V gene sequence: CDR1 TSWWSYY, CDR2 QGS. The CDR3 region has the DNA TGTGCTCTTGGGGACCGAAGCGGTGGCCATTCCTGGGACACCCGACAGATGTTTTTC. Its translation is CALGDRSGGHSWDTRQMFF.